This entry describes one TCR beta chain. Its antigen is as yet unknown. The authors ran a second PCR of roughly 7 to 11 cycles using a sample-barcoded 5' primer and a J-beta primer mix. TCRdb used MiXCR to reprocess the 5' RACE reads, holding one entry per CDR3 protein. The table records hundreds of thousands of distinct CDR3 sequences, about three fifths of them present only once. The sample originates from a study of blood T cells in healthy people across ages. Overall study results and limits: TCR beta diversity was tightly associated with the proportion of naive T cells.

Germline V gives CDR1 DFQATT, CDR2 SNEGSKA (reference sequence). The germline V and J ends were trimmed by 5 bases and 8 bases, with 24 bases remaining between them. This CDR3 spans 15 amino acids. The J gene is TRBJ1-2, the V gene TRBV20-1; D not resolved. The sequence was collected from a man aged 25 to 40 in good health. The sequenced material came from blood. CDR3 amino acids: CSAYPSGSGDRGYTF. The CDR3 DNA reads TGCAGTGCTTATCCTTCGGGATCAGGAGACCGGGGCTACACCTTC.